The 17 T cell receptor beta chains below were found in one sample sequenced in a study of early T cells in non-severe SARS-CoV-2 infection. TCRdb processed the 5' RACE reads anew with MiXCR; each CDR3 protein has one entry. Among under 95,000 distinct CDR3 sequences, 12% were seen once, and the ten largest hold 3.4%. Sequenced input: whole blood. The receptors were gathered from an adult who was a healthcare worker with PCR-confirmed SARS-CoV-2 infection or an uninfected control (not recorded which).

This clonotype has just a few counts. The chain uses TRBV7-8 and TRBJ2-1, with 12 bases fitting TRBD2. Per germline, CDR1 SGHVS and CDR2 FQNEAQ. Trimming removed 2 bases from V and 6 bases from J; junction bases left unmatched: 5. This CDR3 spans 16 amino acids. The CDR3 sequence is CASSLWGTSGSNEQFF. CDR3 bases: TGTGCCAGCAGCTTATGGGGGACTAGCGGGTCCAATGAGCAGTTCTTC.

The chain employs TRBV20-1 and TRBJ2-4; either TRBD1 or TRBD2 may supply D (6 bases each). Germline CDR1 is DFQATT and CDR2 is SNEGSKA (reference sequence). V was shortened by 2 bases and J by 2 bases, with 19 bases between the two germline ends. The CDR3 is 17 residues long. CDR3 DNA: TGCAGTGCTAGAACCTGGGGGGCAACTAGCTCCAAAAACATTCAGTACTTC. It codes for CSARTWGATSSKNIQYF.

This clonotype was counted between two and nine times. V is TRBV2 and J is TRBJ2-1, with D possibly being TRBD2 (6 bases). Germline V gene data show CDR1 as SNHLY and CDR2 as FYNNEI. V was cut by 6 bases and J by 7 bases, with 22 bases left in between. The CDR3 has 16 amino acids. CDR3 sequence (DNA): TGTGCCAGCAGGGACCTTAGCGGAGCTCCTAGGAATGAGCAGTTCTTC. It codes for CASRDLSGAPRNEQFF.

The CDR3 DNA reads as TGTGCCAGCAGCGACGAGCAGACCTCTGGAAACACCATATATTTT. Translated: CASSDEQTSGNTIYF. The V call is TRBV9, the J call TRBJ1-3; D remains ambiguous. Germline V CDR1 and CDR2: SGDLS, YYNGEE. V gave up 3 bases and J gave up 0 bases, with 10 bases separating them. The CDR3 covers 15 residues.

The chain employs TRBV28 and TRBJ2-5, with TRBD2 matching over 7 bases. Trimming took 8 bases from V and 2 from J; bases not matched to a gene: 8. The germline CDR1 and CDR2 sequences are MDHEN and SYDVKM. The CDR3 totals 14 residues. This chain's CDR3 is CASRLGGAQETQYF. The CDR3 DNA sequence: TGTGCCAGCCGACTGGGAGGGGCTCAAGAGACCCAGTACTTC.

CDR3 in amino acids: CASSLGLADNEQFF. DNA for the CDR3: TGTGCCAGCAGCCTCGGACTAGCCGACAATGAGCAGTTCTTC. The chain employs TRBV7-9 and TRBJ2-1, with 8 bases aligning to TRBD2. Germline lookup yields CDR1 SEHNR and CDR2 FQNEAQ (reference sequence). This CDR3 contains 14 residues. V dropped 5 bases and J dropped 5; count of bases not matched to a gene: 5.

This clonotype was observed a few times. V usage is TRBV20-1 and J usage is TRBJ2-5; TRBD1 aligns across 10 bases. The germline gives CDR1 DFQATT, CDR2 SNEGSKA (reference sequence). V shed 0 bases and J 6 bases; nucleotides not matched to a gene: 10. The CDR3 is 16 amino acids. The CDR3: CSARDGTGEAEKTQYF. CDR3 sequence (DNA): TGCAGTGCTAGAGATGGGACAGGGGAGGCGGAGAAGACCCAGTACTTC.

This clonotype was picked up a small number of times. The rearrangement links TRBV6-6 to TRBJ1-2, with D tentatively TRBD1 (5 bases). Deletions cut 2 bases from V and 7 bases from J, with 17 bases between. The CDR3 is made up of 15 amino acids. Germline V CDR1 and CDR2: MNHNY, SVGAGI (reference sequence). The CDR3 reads CASSYDRGRPSGYTF. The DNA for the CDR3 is TGTGCCAGCAGTTACGATAGGGGACGACCTTCTGGCTACACCTTC.

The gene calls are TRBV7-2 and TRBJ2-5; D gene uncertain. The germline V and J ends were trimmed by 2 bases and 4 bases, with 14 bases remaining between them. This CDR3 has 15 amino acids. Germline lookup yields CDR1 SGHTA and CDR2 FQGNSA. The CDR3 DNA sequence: TGTGCCAGCAGCTTAAGTAGGAGTTTGGCAGAGACCCAGTACTTC. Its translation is CASSLSRSLAETQYF.

The CDR3 DNA reads as TGTGCCAGCAGTATTTGGGGGGGCGCTGGCTACACCTTC. This gives the protein CASSIWGGAGYTF. The gene calls are TRBV28 and TRBJ1-2, with a weak D call TRBD1 (6 bases). Germline-derived CDR1 and CDR2 are MDHEN and SYDVKM. The CDR3 spans 13 residues. The V end was cut by 5 bases, the J end by 7 bases, with 14 bases between.

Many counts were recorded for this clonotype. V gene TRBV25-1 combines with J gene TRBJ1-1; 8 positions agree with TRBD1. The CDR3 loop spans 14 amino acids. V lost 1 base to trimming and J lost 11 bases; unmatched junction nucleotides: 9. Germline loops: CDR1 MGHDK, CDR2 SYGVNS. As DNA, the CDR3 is TGTGCCAGCAGTGAATTCGGTACAGGGGGACTGGCTTTCTTT. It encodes CASSEFGTGGLAFF.

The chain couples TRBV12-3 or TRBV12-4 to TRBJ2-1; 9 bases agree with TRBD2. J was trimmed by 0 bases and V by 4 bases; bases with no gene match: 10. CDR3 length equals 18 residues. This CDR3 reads CASSWFGGRAVSYNEQFF. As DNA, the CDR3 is TGTGCCAGCAGTTGGTTCGGCGGGAGGGCCGTCTCCTACAATGAGCAGTTCTTC.

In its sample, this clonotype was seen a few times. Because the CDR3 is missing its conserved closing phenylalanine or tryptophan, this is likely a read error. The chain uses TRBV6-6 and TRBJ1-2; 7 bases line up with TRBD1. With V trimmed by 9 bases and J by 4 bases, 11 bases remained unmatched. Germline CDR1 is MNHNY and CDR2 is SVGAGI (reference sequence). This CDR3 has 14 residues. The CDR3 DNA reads TGTGCCAGTTCCCTGGAAGGGGGCGTCTATGGCTACACCCTC. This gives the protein CASSLEGGVYGYTL.

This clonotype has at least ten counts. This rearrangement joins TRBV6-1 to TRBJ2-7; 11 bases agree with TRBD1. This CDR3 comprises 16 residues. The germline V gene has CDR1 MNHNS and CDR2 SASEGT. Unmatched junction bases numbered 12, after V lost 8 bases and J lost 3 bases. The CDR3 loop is CASRLGQGAGGYEQYF. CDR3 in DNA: TGTGCCAGCCGGCTTGGACAGGGGGCTGGAGGCTACGAGCAGTACTTC.

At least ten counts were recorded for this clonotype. The CDR3 DNA reads as TGTGCCAGCAGCTTACCCCGGATAGGGGGAGTCTACGAGCAGTACTTC. As protein: CASSLPRIGGVYEQYF. The rearrangement links TRBV7-9 to TRBJ2-7, with D tentatively TRBD1 (6 bases). The germline CDR1 and CDR2 sequences are SEHNR and FQNEAQ (reference sequence). Trimming shortened V by 2 bases and J by 3 bases, and 17 bases separated the two germline ends. This CDR3 comprises 16 residues. Together with reference TRBV7-9 and TRBJ2-7, the CDR3 gives the full variable domain: DTGVSQNPRHKITKRGQNVTFRCDPISEHNRLYWYRQTLGQGPEFLTYFQNEAQLEKSRLLSDRFSAERPKGSFSTLEIQRTEQGDSAMYLCASSLPRIGGVYEQYFGPGTRLTVT.

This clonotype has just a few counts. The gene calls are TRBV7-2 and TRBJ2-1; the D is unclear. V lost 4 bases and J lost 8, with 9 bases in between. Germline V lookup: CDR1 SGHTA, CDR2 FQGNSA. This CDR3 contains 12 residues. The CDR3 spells CASSSRFYEQFF. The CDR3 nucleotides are TGTGCCAGCAGCTCCCGGTTCTATGAGCAGTTCTTC.

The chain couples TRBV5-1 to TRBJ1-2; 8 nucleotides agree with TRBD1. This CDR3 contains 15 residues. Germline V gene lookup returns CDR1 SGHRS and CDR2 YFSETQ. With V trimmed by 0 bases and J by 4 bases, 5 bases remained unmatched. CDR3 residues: CASSLASTGGYGYTF. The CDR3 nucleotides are TGCGCCAGCAGCTTGGCCAGCACAGGGGGCTATGGCTACACCTTC.